The present entry profiles one T cell receptor (beta chain) with its context. The sample originates from a study of CD8 T cells in Susac syndrome. RNA totalling roughly 0.45 to 1 ug underwent reverse transcription with random hexamers. Each CDR3 protein gets one entry after TCRdb re-called the immunoSEQ multiplex PCR reads with MiXCR. This sample has about 47,000 distinct CDR3 sequences, with around 93% found just once. Trimming pared 6 bases from V and 4 bases from J, leaving 13 bases between. The CDR3 has 13 amino acids. CDR1 is LGHDT and CDR2 is YNNKEL in the germline V gene (reference sequence). The TCR originated in a human donor in good health. The chain couples TRBV3-1 to TRBJ2-7; the D gene is possibly TRBD1 (7 bases). What was sequenced was CD8+ T cells from PBMCs. The CDR3 bases are TGTGCCAGCAGTAAGGGGGCGGGATACGAGCAGTACTTC. Amino acid sequence: CASSKGAGYEQYF.